Each of the 13 T cell receptor beta chains below was sequenced from the same sample in a study of cytomegalovirus exposure and HLA in healthy donors. Primers: 60 Vbeta forward and 13 Jbeta reverse. TCRdb keeps only in-frame clones here, not all; method: immunoSEQ multiplex PCR. Among roughly 180,000 clones listed, about four fifths were seen once. The sequenced material came from PBMCs. Receptor source: a male donor in good health and CMV-seronegative.

CDR3 DNA sequence: TGTGCCAGCAGCCCAGGGGCCGTGAGGACCCAGTACTTC. Translation gives CASSPGAVRTQYF. The rearrangement joins TRBV5-6 to TRBJ2-5; D is possibly TRBD1 (6 bases). Germline lookup yields CDR1 SGHDT and CDR2 YYEEEE. The CDR3 runs 13 residues. V was trimmed by 4 bases and J by 7 bases, leaving 14 bases between them.

The J gene is TRBJ2-3, the V gene TRBV4-2; 8 bases agree with TRBD2. V was clipped by 1 base and J by 2 bases; unmatched bases: 8. Germline loops: CDR1 LGHNA, CDR2 YNFKEQ. There are 17 residues in the CDR3. The DNA for the CDR3 is TGTGCCAGCAGCCAAGTGGGTAGCGGGACCTACACAGATACGCAGTATTTT. Its protein is CASSQVGSGTYTDTQYF.

This chain joins TRBV6-6 and TRBJ1-1; D perhaps matches TRBD1 (6 bases). The CDR3 loop spans 13 amino acids. V lost 5 bases to trimming and J lost 4 bases, with 11 bases between them. Germline-derived CDR1 and CDR2 are MNHNY and SVGAGI (reference sequence). CDR3 residues: CASSQQGSTEAFF. In nucleotides, the CDR3 is TGTGCCAGCAGTCAACAGGGATCCACTGAAGCTTTCTTT.

The CDR3 spells CASSLARAGGKTDTQYF. As DNA, the CDR3 is TGTGCCAGCAGCTTAGCGCGGGCGGGAGGAAAAACAGATACGCAGTATTTT. The chain joins TRBV7-2 to TRBJ2-3; 8 bases agree with TRBD2. Trimming removed 0 bases from V and 3 bases from J; junction bases left unmatched: 8. Germline-derived CDR1 and CDR2 are SGHTA and FQGNSA. This CDR3 is built from 17 residues.

This clone was counted once. V usage is TRBV7-6 and J usage is TRBJ2-5; a weak D match, TRBD2 (7 bases). The ends were cut back, 5 bases at V and 5 bases at J, with 21 bases in the middle. The CDR3 runs 16 residues. Germline values: CDR1 SGHVS, CDR2 FNYEAQ. CDR3 amino acids: CASSPIAGGHQETQYF. In DNA form, the CDR3 reads TGTGCCAGCAGCCCTATCGCCGGGGGGCATCAGGAGACCCAGTACTTC.

The chain employs TRBV6-5 and TRBJ1-1; 7 nucleotides line up with TRBD1. CDR1 and CDR2 (germline): MNHEY, SVGAGI. CDR3 length: 11 amino acids. V gave up 5 bases and J gave up 11 bases; unmatched junction bases: 5. DNA for the CDR3: TGTGCCAGCAGTACAGGGGAATTGGCTTTCTTT. Encoded protein: CASSTGELAFF.

V is TRBV6-6 and J is TRBJ1-1; the match to TRBD1 covers 10 bases. This CDR3 region has 14 residues. Germline V gene data show CDR1 as MNHNY and CDR2 as SVGAGI (reference sequence). V lost 2 bases, J lost 8 bases, and 5 bases stayed unmatched. CDR3 in DNA: TGTGCCAGCAGTTACCTGACAGGGGGCCCCGAAGCTTTCTTT. It is translated as CASSYLTGGPEAFF.

The chain combines TRBV11-2 with TRBJ2-2; 9 positions match TRBD2. After removal of 5 bases from V and 7 bases from J, the junction contained 5 bases not matched to a gene. Germline CDR1 reads SGHAT; CDR2 reads FQNNGV. The CDR3 totals 14 residues. DNA for the CDR3: TGTGCCAGCAGCCGCGGGGGGGCCTTCGGGGAGCTGTTTTTT. As protein: CASSRGGAFGELFF.

J is TRBJ1-2 and V is TRBV27; 12 bases line up with TRBD1. The CDR3 consists of 16 residues. CDR1 MNHEY and CDR2 SMNVEV come from the germline V gene (reference sequence). V was pared by 6 bases and J by 6 bases, with 11 bases of the junction left unmatched. CDR3: CASSQQRDRGRDGYTF. For the CDR3, the DNA is TGTGCCAGCAGCCAGCAAAGGGACAGGGGGCGTGATGGCTACACCTTC.

The chain couples TRBV19 to TRBJ2-1; 15 nucleotides line up with TRBD2. The CDR3 runs 19 residues. The germline V gene encodes CDR1 LNHDA and CDR2 SQIVND (reference sequence). V lost 2 bases, J lost 7 bases, and 12 bases stayed unmatched. The CDR3 bases are TGTGCCAGTAGTATAAGTTTGGCCGGGACTAGCGGGAGGCGGAATGAGCAGTTCTTC. Translating it yields CASSISLAGTSGRRNEQFF.

This clone came up a few times. The chain couples TRBV30 to TRBJ1-3; weak D call: TRBD1 (5 bases). V shed 4 bases and J shed 4 bases, with 8 bases lying between them. The CDR3 covers 12 residues. Germline CDR1 and CDR2: GTSNPN and SVGIG (reference sequence). The CDR3 here is CAWIQGGNTIYF. CDR3 DNA sequence: TGTGCCTGGATTCAGGGAGGAAACACCATATATTTT.

The V and J genes are TRBV19 and TRBJ1-3; maybe TRBD1 (5 bases). Germline CDR1 is LNHDA and CDR2 is SQIVND (reference sequence). The CDR3 runs to 14 residues. The V and J ends lost 4 bases and 0 bases respectively, with 7 bases between them. CDR3: CASSKDNSGNTIYF. Written as DNA, the CDR3 is TGTGCCAGTAGTAAGGACAACTCTGGAAACACCATATATTTT.

This chain joins TRBV4-1 and TRBJ2-3, with no clear D. The CDR3 consists of 13 residues. The germline V gene has CDR1 MGHRA and CDR2 YSYEKL. Trimming stripped 1 base from V and 5 bases from J, with 7 bases between. The CDR3 sequence is CASSQGAVDTQYF. CDR3 in DNA: TGCGCCAGCAGCCAAGGGGCCGTAGATACGCAGTATTTT.